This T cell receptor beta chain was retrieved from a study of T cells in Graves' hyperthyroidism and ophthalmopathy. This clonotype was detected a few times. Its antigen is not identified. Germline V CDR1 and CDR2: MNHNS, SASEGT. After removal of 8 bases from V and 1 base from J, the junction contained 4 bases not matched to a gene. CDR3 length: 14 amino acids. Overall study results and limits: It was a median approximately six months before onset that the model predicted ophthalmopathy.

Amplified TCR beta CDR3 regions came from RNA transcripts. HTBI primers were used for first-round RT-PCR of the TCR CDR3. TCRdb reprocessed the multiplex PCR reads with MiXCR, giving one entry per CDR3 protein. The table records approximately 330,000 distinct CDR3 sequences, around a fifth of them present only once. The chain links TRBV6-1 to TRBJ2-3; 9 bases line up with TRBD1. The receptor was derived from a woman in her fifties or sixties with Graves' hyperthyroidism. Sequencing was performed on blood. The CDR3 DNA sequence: TGTGCCAGCGGCCGGGACAGGGGCACAGATACGCAGTATTTT. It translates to CASGRDRGTDTQYF.